These 20 T cell receptor beta chains share one sample of origin, sequenced in a study of T cell clones after liver transplantation. Libraries were prepared by immunoSEQ multiplex PCR; TCRdb keeps only in-frame clonotypes and omits some of them. This table holds tens of thousands of clones, 90% to 95% found once. Here the sequenced sample was CD4+ T cells from blood, taken less than 28 months after liver transplant. The origin of the receptors is a human patient who received a liver transplant. These T cells may partly come from the graft donor.

This chain connects TRBV7-9 to TRBJ2-2; 7 nucleotides line up with TRBD1. The ends lost 11 bases at V and 1 base at J; junction bases unmatched: 7. The CDR3 totals 14 residues. Germline V gene sequence: CDR1 SEHNR, CDR2 FQNEAQ (reference sequence). The DNA for the CDR3 is TGTGCCGGGGCACGGACAGGGAACACCGGGGAGCTGTTTTTT. Protein: CAGARTGNTGELFF.

The chain carries TRBV6-1 and TRBJ2-1; 8 bases agree with TRBD2. The germline CDR1 and CDR2 sequences are MNHNS and SASEGT. J was trimmed by 6 bases and V by 7 bases; bases with no gene match: 11. There are 15 residues in the CDR3. The CDR3 spells CASTGGAQFGNEQFF. In DNA, the CDR3 is TGTGCCAGCACGGGAGGGGCTCAATTCGGCAATGAGCAGTTCTTC.

This chain joins TRBV7-9 and TRBJ2-5; D gene unclear. From germline, CDR1 is SEHNR and CDR2 FQNEAQ (reference sequence). The CDR3 sequence is 15 residues long. Trimming removed 0 bases from V and 1 base from J, with 9 bases in between. The CDR3 here is CASSLASRLQETQYF. In nucleotides, the CDR3 is TGTGCCAGCAGCTTAGCGTCCCGACTCCAAGAGACCCAGTACTTC. The full variable domain, completed using reference TRBV7-9 and TRBJ2-5, is DTGVSQNPRHKITKRGQNVTFRCDPISEHNRLYWYRQTLGQGPEFLTYFQNEAQLEKSRLLSDRFSAERPKGSFSTLEIQRTEQGDSAMYLCASSLASRLQETQYFGPGTRLLVL.

This clone has more than one count but fewer than ten. CDR3 in DNA: TGTGCTAGTGGACTTGCCAGGGATAATCAGCCCCAGCATTTT. The encoded protein is CASGLARDNQPQHF. The J gene is TRBJ1-5, the V gene TRBV12-5; maybe TRBD1 (5 bases). Per germline, CDR1 LGHNT and CDR2 FRNRAP. V gave up 6 bases and J gave up 4 bases, with 13 bases separating them. The CDR3 is 14 residues long.

The rearrangement joins TRBV5-5 to TRBJ2-3; possibly TRBD2 for D (5 bases). The germline V and J ends were trimmed by 5 bases and 4 bases, with 11 bases remaining between them. Germline V gives CDR1 SGHKS, CDR2 YYEKEE (reference sequence). The CDR3 has 13 residues. CDR3 protein: CASRGRGPDTQYF. CDR3 bases: TGTGCCAGCAGGGGGAGAGGACCAGATACGCAGTATTTT.

This sequence joins TRBV5-5 and TRBJ2-7; 8 nucleotides align to TRBD2. V gave up 3 bases and J gave up 3 bases; unmatched junction bases: 5. The CDR3 covers 14 residues. Germline loops: CDR1 SGHKS, CDR2 YYEKEE (reference sequence). The chain's CDR3 is CASSWGLAGYEQYF. CDR3 in DNA: TGTGCCAGCAGCTGGGGTCTAGCGGGCTACGAGCAGTACTTC.

V gene TRBV29-1 combines with J gene TRBJ2-5; 7 nucleotides align to TRBD1. The V segment lost 6 bases and the J segment 5 bases; nucleotides outside the gene matches: 3. The CDR3 runs 11 residues. Germline-derived CDR1 and CDR2 are SQVTM and ANQGSEA. The CDR3 region is CSVGGKETQYF. CDR3 DNA sequence: TGCAGCGTAGGGGGCAAGGAGACCCAGTACTTC. The entire variable domain, with the rest obtained from reference TRBV29-1 and TRBJ2-5, is as follows: SAVISQKPSRDICQRGTSLTIQCQVDSQVTMMFWYRQQPGQSLTLIATANQGSEATYESGFVIDKFPISRPNLTFSTLTVSNMSPEDSSIYLCSVGGKETQYFGPGTRLLVL.

This clone was seen only once. The chain employs TRBV2 and TRBJ1-4, with D perhaps TRBD1 (6 bases). This CDR3 region has 15 residues. V shed 6 bases and J shed 9 bases, with 20 bases lying between them. Germline assignment: CDR1 SNHLY and CDR2 FYNNEI. DNA for the CDR3: TGTGCCAGCAGCCTATGGGACATCGGGAACAAAAAACTGTTTTTT. Amino acid sequence: CASSLWDIGNKKLFF.

V is TRBV4-2 and J is TRBJ1-4; 7 nucleotides agree with TRBD1. This CDR3 region has 15 residues. Looked up from germline, CDR1 is LGHNA and CDR2 is YNFKEQ. V was clipped by 4 bases and J by 5 bases; unmatched bases: 7. The CDR3, as DNA: TGTGCCAGCAGCCTTAGGGACAGTAAGAATGAAAAACTGTTTTTT. Its protein product is CASSLRDSKNEKLFF.

The V and J genes are TRBV28 and TRBJ2-5; no reliable D call. The V gene's germline CDR1 is MDHEN and CDR2 SYDVKM. This CDR3 contains 13 residues. V lost 6 bases to trimming and J lost 5 bases, with 13 bases between them. CDR3 protein: CASSTIVVETQYF. DNA of the CDR3: TGTGCCAGCAGCACGATCGTGGTTGAGACCCAGTACTTC.

V is TRBV2 and J is TRBJ1-4; 8 bases line up with TRBD1. CDR1 is SNHLY and CDR2 is FYNNEI in the germline V gene. CDR3 size: 15 residues. J gave up 0 bases and V 6 bases, and 3 bases lay outside the gene matches. In DNA form, the CDR3 reads TGTGCCAGCAGACAGGGGGGGGCAACTAATGAAAAACTGTTTTTT. It codes for CASRQGGATNEKLFF.

This rearrangement joins TRBV15 to TRBJ2-3; 7 bases align to TRBD2. This CDR3 has 17 amino acids. Germline-derived CDR1 and CDR2 are LNHNV and YYDKDF (reference sequence). After removal of 3 bases from V and 0 bases from J, the junction contained 9 bases not matched to a gene. CDR3 in DNA: TGTGCCACCAGCAGTCCATTGATGGGAGGGAGCACAGATACGCAGTATTTT. Its translation: CATSSPLMGGSTDTQYF.

The V and J genes are TRBV28 and TRBJ2-7, with TRBD1 matching over 10 bases. Losses at the gene ends were 4 bases for V and 2 bases for J; bases not matched to a gene: 8. The V gene's germline CDR1 is MDHEN and CDR2 SYDVKM. The CDR3 consists of 16 residues. The CDR3 coding sequence is TGTGCCAGCAGTTCCCAGGACAGGGGGAGAACCTACGAGCAGTACTTC. Translated: CASSSQDRGRTYEQYF.

The chain is built from TRBV4-2 and TRBJ2-1; D perhaps matches TRBD2 (5 bases). Per the germline V gene, CDR1 is LGHNA and CDR2 is YNFKEQ. The CDR3 runs to 16 residues. Trimming took 2 bases from V and 0 from J, leaving 11 bases between them. The CDR3 spells CASSQPAGSSYNEQFF. The CDR3 DNA is TGTGCCAGCAGCCAACCGGCGGGCAGCTCCTACAATGAGCAGTTCTTC.

The chain couples TRBV6-5 to TRBJ2-7; D possibly matches TRBD1 or TRBD2 (5 bases each). Germline loops: CDR1 MNHEY, CDR2 SVGAGI. The CDR3 consists of 14 residues. V lost 5 bases and J 1 base, leaving 12 bases between the germline ends. CDR3 coding DNA: TGTGCCAGCAGTCTCGGGACGCCTTCCTACGAGCAGTACTTC. Residues: CASSLGTPSYEQYF.

As DNA, the CDR3 is TGCGCCAGCAGCTTGAGGGGTGTAGGTGAAAAACTGTTTTTT. Amino acid sequence: CASSLRGVGEKLFF. The genes are TRBV5-1 and TRBJ1-4, with D perhaps TRBD1 (5 bases). Germline V gene sequence: CDR1 SGHRS, CDR2 YFSETQ. The length of the CDR3 is 14 residues. V was cut by 1 base and J by 7 bases, with 11 bases left in between.

The chain recombines TRBV9 with TRBJ2-7, with TRBD2 as a possible D gene (7 bases). This CDR3 contains 15 residues. Trimming left V 2 bases short and J 5 bases short, with 17 bases between. In germline, CDR1 is SGDLS, CDR2 YYNGEE. CDR3 protein: CASSVGGGSNDEQYF. CDR3 in DNA: TGTGCCAGCAGCGTCGGGGGCGGGAGTAACGACGAGCAGTACTTC.

This clone was detected once. The chain joins TRBV28 to TRBJ2-5; no firm D call. V lost 5 bases, J lost 4 bases, and 17 bases lay in between. Germline V gives CDR1 MDHEN, CDR2 SYDVKM. This CDR3 is built from 15 residues. The CDR3 bases are TGTGCCAGCAGTCTACCGGGCCCTGGGCCAGAGACCCAGTACTTC. Residues: CASSLPGPGPETQYF.

This chain joins TRBV6-5 and TRBJ1-3, with D possibly TRBD1 on 5 matching bases. Germline V gene data show CDR1 as MNHEY and CDR2 as SVGAGI. The V gene lost 6 bases and the J gene lost 3 bases, with 12 bases spanning the gap. This CDR3 region has 14 residues. This chain's CDR3 is CASSLGTYGNTIYF. The DNA for the CDR3 is TGTGCCAGCAGCCTCGGGACGTATGGAAACACCATATATTTT.

V usage is TRBV5-1 and J usage is TRBJ2-3, with D unresolved. Germline assignment: CDR1 SGHRS and CDR2 YFSETQ. This CDR3 comprises 13 residues. Trimming took 4 bases from V and 5 from J, leaving 11 bases between them. The CDR3 DNA follows: TGCGCCAGCAGCCGTGAGTGGGGAGATACGCAGTATTTT. Amino acid sequence: CASSREWGDTQYF.